This T cell receptor beta chain was captured by sequencing in a study of identical twins. TCRdb re-derived calls from the 5' RACE reads in MiXCR, one entry per CDR3 protein. The sample lists fewer than 900,000 distinct CDR3 sequences; approximately 21% were seen once. All donors were healthy Caucasians. The CDR3 consists of 15 residues. The V gene's germline CDR1 is WSHSY and CDR2 SAAADI. The ends lost 6 bases at V and 7 bases at J; junction bases unmatched: 10. Study-wide results and limits: The abundant beta clonotypes from cord blood had fewer insertions, and memory repertoires had none of this.

Turning to this clonotype: Its specificity is unknown.

The same data also contributed to another study, on T cells expressing NK-cell markers.

Sample: PBMCs. The TCR comes from a woman between 18 and 29 years old in good health. The chain is built from TRBV10-2 and TRBJ1-4; 8 bases agree with TRBD1. In DNA form, the CDR3 reads TGCGCCAGCAGCGGAAGCCAGGGGGCTTTTGAAAAACTGTTTTTT. Translating gives CASSGSQGAFEKLFF.